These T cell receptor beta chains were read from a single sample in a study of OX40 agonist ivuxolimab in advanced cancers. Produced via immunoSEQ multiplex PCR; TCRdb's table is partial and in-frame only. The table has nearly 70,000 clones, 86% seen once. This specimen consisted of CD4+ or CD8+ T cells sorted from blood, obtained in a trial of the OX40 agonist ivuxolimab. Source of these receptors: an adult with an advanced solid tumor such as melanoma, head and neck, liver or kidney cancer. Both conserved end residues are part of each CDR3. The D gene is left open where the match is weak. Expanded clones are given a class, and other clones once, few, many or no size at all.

cdr3_aa: CASSERGAPYNEQFF; cdr3_nt: TGCGCCAGCAGCGAGCGGGGGGCACCCTACAATGAGCAGTTCTTC; v_call: TRBV4-3; d_call: TRBD2; clone_size: NA; j_call: TRBJ2-1
cdr3_aa: CASSLAFGVNSPLHF; cdr3_nt: TGTGCCAGCAGTCTGGCTTTCGGGGTTAATTCACCCCTCCACTTT; v_call: TRBV28; d_call: NA; clone_size: NA; j_call: TRBJ1-6
cdr3_aa: CASSLVRGGYEQYF; cdr3_nt: TGTGCCAGCAGCTTGGTCAGGGGGGGATACGAGCAGTACTTC; v_call: TRBV5-4; d_call: NA; clone_size: once; j_call: TRBJ2-7
cdr3_aa: CASSSPRSLNTEAFF; cdr3_nt: TGTGCCAGCAGCTCCCCCAGGTCCTTGAACACTGAAGCTTTCTTT; v_call: TRBV5-4; d_call: NA; clone_size: NA; j_call: TRBJ1-1
cdr3_aa: CASHGAVNSYNEQFF; cdr3_nt: TGTGCCAGCCACGGAGCGGTCAATTCCTACAATGAGCAGTTCTTC; v_call: TRBV18; d_call: NA; clone_size: NA; j_call: TRBJ2-1
cdr3_aa: CASSTLGQPQHF; cdr3_nt: TGTGCCAGCAGTACGCTTGGACAGCCCCAGCATTTT; v_call: TRBV2; d_call: NA; clone_size: NA; j_call: TRBJ1-5
cdr3_aa: CASSARGTLGNEQFF; cdr3_nt: TGTGCCAGCAGCGCGCGGGGCACCCTAGGCAATGAGCAGTTCTTC; v_call: TRBV9; d_call: NA; clone_size: NA; j_call: TRBJ2-1
cdr3_aa: CASSQAGNTYEQYF; cdr3_nt: TGTGCCAGCAGCCAAGCCGGCAATACCTACGAGCAGTACTTC; v_call: TRBV4-2; d_call: NA; clone_size: NA; j_call: TRBJ2-7
cdr3_aa: CASSRQLRPPPYEQYF; cdr3_nt: TGTGCCAGTAGCCGCCAGCTTCGTCCACCCCCCTACGAGCAGTACTTC; v_call: TRBV19; d_call: NA; clone_size: NA; j_call: TRBJ2-7
cdr3_aa: CASSLSGTGGSPLHF; cdr3_nt: TGTGCCAGCAGCTTGTCCGGGACAGGGGGCTCACCCCTCCACTTT; v_call: TRBV7-2; d_call: TRBD1; clone_size: NA; j_call: TRBJ1-6
cdr3_aa: CAWSKNEKLFF; cdr3_nt: TGTGCCTGGAGTAAAAATGAAAAACTGTTTTTT; v_call: TRBV30; d_call: NA; clone_size: NA; j_call: TRBJ1-4
cdr3_aa: CAISDLPSSYEQYF; cdr3_nt: TGTGCCATCAGTGATCTCCCGAGCTCCTACGAGCAGTACTTC; v_call: TRBV10-3; d_call: NA; clone_size: once; j_call: TRBJ2-7
cdr3_aa: CASRQLGRQGQETQYF; cdr3_nt: TGCGCCAGCAGGCAGCTAGGACGACAGGGTCAAGAGACCCAGTACTTC; v_call: TRBV5-1; d_call: TRBD1; clone_size: NA; j_call: TRBJ2-5
cdr3_aa: CASSENDSSYGYTF; cdr3_nt: TGTGCCAGCAGTGAAAACGACAGCAGCTATGGCTACACCTTC; v_call: TRBV6-1; d_call: NA; clone_size: NA; j_call: TRBJ1-2
cdr3_aa: CASSLGLRSPLHF; cdr3_nt: TGTGCCAGCAGCTTGGGACTGCGCTCACCCCTCCACTTT; v_call: TRBV5-6; d_call: NA; clone_size: NA; j_call: TRBJ1-6
cdr3_aa: CASSPRAYEQYF; cdr3_nt: TGTGCCAGCTCACCGCGGGCCTACGAGCAGTACTTC; v_call: TRBV18; d_call: NA; clone_size: few; j_call: TRBJ2-7
cdr3_aa: CASSPGRGQTGELFF; cdr3_nt: TGTGCCAGCAGCCCCGGGAGGGGACAGACCGGGGAGCTGTTTTTT; v_call: TRBV27; d_call: NA; clone_size: NA; j_call: TRBJ2-2
cdr3_aa: CSVPGGNYGYTF; cdr3_nt: TGCAGCGTTCCAGGGGGCAACTATGGCTACACCTTC; v_call: TRBV29-1; d_call: TRBD1; clone_size: NA; j_call: TRBJ1-2
cdr3_aa: CASSPGIQETQYF; cdr3_nt: TGTGCCAGCTCACCCGGAATCCAAGAGACCCAGTACTTC; v_call: TRBV18; d_call: NA; clone_size: few; j_call: TRBJ2-5
cdr3_aa: CAISGHPGTIYF; cdr3_nt: TGTGCCATCAGTGGGCACCCGGGGACCATATATTTT; v_call: TRBV10-3; d_call: NA; clone_size: NA; j_call: TRBJ1-3
cdr3_aa: CASSSQGQETEKLFF; cdr3_nt: TGTGCCAGCAGCTCCCAAGGACAGGAGACTGAAAAACTGTTTTTT; v_call: TRBV5-5; d_call: TRBD1; clone_size: NA; j_call: TRBJ1-4
cdr3_aa: CASSLGGANQPQHF; cdr3_nt: TGCGCCAGCAGCTTGGGGGGGGCCAATCAGCCCCAGCATTTT; v_call: TRBV5-1; d_call: NA; clone_size: NA; j_call: TRBJ1-5
cdr3_aa: CASSKQGEGEQFF; cdr3_nt: TGTGCCAGCAGTAAGCAAGGGGAGGGTGAGCAGTTCTTC; v_call: TRBV2; d_call: TRBD2; clone_size: once; j_call: TRBJ2-1
cdr3_aa: CASSMGGPSYEQYF; cdr3_nt: TGTGCCAGTAGTATGGGGGGACCCTCCTACGAGCAGTACTTC; v_call: TRBV19; d_call: NA; clone_size: NA; j_call: TRBJ2-7
cdr3_aa: CASSRTTNYGYTF; cdr3_nt: TGTGCCAGTAGCAGGACAACTAACTATGGCTACACCTTC; v_call: TRBV19; d_call: NA; clone_size: NA; j_call: TRBJ1-2
cdr3_aa: CASSLERDRGNYGYTF; cdr3_nt: TGTGCCAGCAGCTTGGAACGGGACAGGGGAAACTATGGCTACACCTTC; v_call: TRBV7-9; d_call: TRBD1; clone_size: NA; j_call: TRBJ1-2
cdr3_aa: CASRIRGRDYGYTF; cdr3_nt: TGTGCCAGCAGGATTAGGGGGCGAGACTATGGCTACACCTTC; v_call: TRBV5-6; d_call: TRBD1; clone_size: few; j_call: TRBJ1-2
cdr3_aa: CASSEALGGGRETQYF; cdr3_nt: TGTGCCAGCAGTGAAGCGCTTGGCGGGGGTAGAGAGACCCAGTACTTC; v_call: TRBV2; d_call: TRBD2; clone_size: NA; j_call: TRBJ2-5
cdr3_aa: CAISATGEQFF; cdr3_nt: TGTGCCATCAGTGCCACTGGTGAGCAGTTCTTC; v_call: TRBV10-3; d_call: NA; clone_size: NA; j_call: TRBJ2-1
cdr3_aa: CASSLVTGGNYEQYF; cdr3_nt: TGCGCCAGCAGCTTGGTGACAGGGGGTAACTACGAGCAGTACTTC; v_call: TRBV5-1; d_call: TRBD1; clone_size: NA; j_call: TRBJ2-7
cdr3_aa: CASSVDRGPGNTIYF; cdr3_nt: TGTGCCAGCAGCGTCGACAGGGGGCCTGGAAACACCATATATTTT; v_call: TRBV5-6; d_call: TRBD1; clone_size: NA; j_call: TRBJ1-3
cdr3_aa: CASSFLQGGGVNEKLFF; cdr3_nt: TGTGCCAGCAGTTTCCTACAGGGTGGGGGGGTAAATGAAAAACTGTTTTTT; v_call: TRBV28; d_call: NA; clone_size: NA; j_call: TRBJ1-4
cdr3_aa: CASSRTVNEAFF; cdr3_nt: TGTGCCAGCAGCCGGACGGTCAATGAAGCTTTCTTT; v_call: TRBV5-4; d_call: NA; clone_size: NA; j_call: TRBJ1-1
cdr3_aa: CASSEVPTGEAFF; cdr3_nt: TGTGCCAGCAGTGAAGTGCCGACAGGTGAAGCTTTCTTT; v_call: TRBV6-1; d_call: NA; clone_size: NA; j_call: TRBJ1-1
cdr3_aa: CASSYWRGKGTDTQYF; cdr3_nt: TGTGCCAGCAGTTACTGGCGGGGCAAAGGTACAGATACGCAGTATTTT; v_call: TRBV6-5; d_call: NA; clone_size: NA; j_call: TRBJ2-3
cdr3_aa: CASSDLAGGTDEQFF; cdr3_nt: TGCGCCAGCAGTGATCTAGCGGGGGGGACCGATGAGCAGTTCTTC; v_call: TRBV10-2; d_call: TRBD2; clone_size: NA; j_call: TRBJ2-1
cdr3_aa: CASSFLDSEAFF; cdr3_nt: TGTGCCAGCAGCTTTTTAGACAGCGAAGCTTTCTTT; v_call: TRBV7-2; d_call: NA; clone_size: NA; j_call: TRBJ1-1
cdr3_aa: CSVELLADRRNSPLHF; cdr3_nt: TGCAGCGTTGAGTTGTTGGCGGACCGAAGAAATTCACCCCTCCACTTT; v_call: TRBV29-1; d_call: NA; clone_size: NA; j_call: TRBJ1-6
cdr3_aa: CATSGDGAANEKLFF; cdr3_nt: TGTGCCACCAGCGGGGATGGAGCGGCTAATGAAAAACTGTTTTTT; v_call: TRBV15; d_call: NA; clone_size: NA; j_call: TRBJ1-4
cdr3_aa: CASSSRGGSSYEQYF; cdr3_nt: TGTGCCAGCAGCTCCAGGGGAGGGTCATCCTACGAGCAGTACTTC; v_call: TRBV11-3; d_call: NA; clone_size: NA; j_call: TRBJ2-7
cdr3_aa: CASSLVTGGEAFF; cdr3_nt: TGTGCCAGCAGTTTAGTAACAGGGGGTGAAGCTTTCTTT; v_call: TRBV28; d_call: TRBD1; clone_size: NA; j_call: TRBJ1-1
cdr3_aa: CASRCLTDPNTEAFF; cdr3_nt: TGTGCAAGTCGCTGTCTGACAGACCCGAACACTGAAGCTTTCTTT; v_call: TRBV12-2; d_call: NA; clone_size: NA; j_call: TRBJ1-1
cdr3_aa: CASSLAPTGGSGNTIYF; cdr3_nt: TGCGCCAGCAGCTTGGCCCCTACAGGGGGCTCTGGAAACACCATATATTTT; v_call: TRBV5-1; d_call: TRBD1; clone_size: NA; j_call: TRBJ1-3
cdr3_aa: CAISESRRGQNYGYTF; cdr3_nt: TGTGCCATCAGTGAGTCGAGACGCGGACAGAACTATGGCTACACCTTC; v_call: TRBV10-3; d_call: NA; clone_size: NA; j_call: TRBJ1-2
cdr3_aa: CASSLLGGNTIYF; cdr3_nt: TGTGCCAGCAGCTTACTAGGTGGAAACACCATATATTTT; v_call: TRBV7-2; d_call: NA; clone_size: NA; j_call: TRBJ1-3
cdr3_aa: CASSTGTSGTGELFF; cdr3_nt: TGTGCCAGCAGCACCGGGACTAGCGGCACCGGGGAGCTGTTTTTT; v_call: TRBV5-4; d_call: TRBD2; clone_size: NA; j_call: TRBJ2-2
cdr3_aa: CASSHSGHPYGYTF; cdr3_nt: TGCGCCAGCAGTCACTCGGGACATCCCTATGGCTACACCTTC; v_call: TRBV23-1; d_call: NA; clone_size: NA; j_call: TRBJ1-2
cdr3_aa: CASARTGNTEAFF; cdr3_nt: TGTGCCAGCGCCCGGACGGGAAACACTGAAGCTTTCTTT; v_call: TRBV14; d_call: NA; clone_size: NA; j_call: TRBJ1-1
cdr3_aa: CASRPPGRNSEAFF; cdr3_nt: TGTGCCAGTCGACCTCCGGGACGTAACTCTGAAGCTTTCTTT; v_call: TRBV19; d_call: NA; clone_size: NA; j_call: TRBJ1-1
cdr3_aa: CASSYALNTEAFF; cdr3_nt: TGTGCCAGCAGTTACGCTCTGAACACTGAAGCTTTCTTT; v_call: TRBV6-5; d_call: NA; clone_size: NA; j_call: TRBJ1-1
cdr3_aa: CASSLLSGNTGELFF; cdr3_nt: TGTGCCAGCAGCCTCTTGTCAGGGAACACCGGGGAGCTGTTTTTT; v_call: TRBV5-6; d_call: NA; clone_size: NA; j_call: TRBJ2-2
cdr3_aa: CASSPREPRVGANEQFF; cdr3_nt: TGTGCCAGCAGCCCCCGTGAGCCCAGGGTAGGGGCCAATGAGCAGTTCTTC; v_call: TRBV7-9; d_call: NA; clone_size: NA; j_call: TRBJ2-1
cdr3_aa: CASSLTRMTDTQYF; cdr3_nt: TGTGCCAGCAGCCTTACAAGGATGACAGATACGCAGTATTTT; v_call: TRBV2; d_call: NA; clone_size: NA; j_call: TRBJ2-3